This T cell receptor (beta chain) was sequenced in a study of blood T cell repertoires in COVID-19. Some clones are missing from TCRdb's copy, which holds only in-frame ones; the method was immunoSEQ multiplex PCR. The data hold approximately 300,000 clones, with roughly 89% observed a single time. CDR1 and CDR2 from the germline V gene are SGHAT and FQNNGV. The CDR3 sequence is 14 residues long. Trimming left V 3 bases short and J 0 bases short, with 6 bases between. The receptor was derived from a man under 40 with acute or convalescent COVID-19. The V and J genes are TRBV11-2 and TRBJ1-3; D gene uncertain. Sequences were obtained from peripheral blood. CDR3: CASSFSYSGNTIYF. The DNA for the CDR3 is TGTGCCAGCAGCTTTTCCTACTCTGGAAACACCATATATTTT.